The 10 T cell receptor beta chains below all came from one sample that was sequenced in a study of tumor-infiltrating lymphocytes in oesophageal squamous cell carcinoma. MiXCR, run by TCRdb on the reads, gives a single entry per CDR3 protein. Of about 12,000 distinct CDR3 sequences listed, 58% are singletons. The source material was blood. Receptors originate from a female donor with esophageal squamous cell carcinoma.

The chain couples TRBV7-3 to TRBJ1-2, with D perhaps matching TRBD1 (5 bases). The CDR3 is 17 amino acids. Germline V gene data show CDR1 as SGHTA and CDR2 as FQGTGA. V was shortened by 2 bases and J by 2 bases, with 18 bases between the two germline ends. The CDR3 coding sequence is TGTGCCAGCAGCTTACAGCCCCTTGACAGCCTCAACTATGGCTACACCTTC. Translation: CASSLQPLDSLNYGYTF.

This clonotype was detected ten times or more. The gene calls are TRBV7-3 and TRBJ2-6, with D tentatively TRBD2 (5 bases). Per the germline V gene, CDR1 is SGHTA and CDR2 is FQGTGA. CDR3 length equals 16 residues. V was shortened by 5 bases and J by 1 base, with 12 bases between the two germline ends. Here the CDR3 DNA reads TGTGCCAGCAGCCCGCCTGGGAGTTCTGGGGCCAACGTCCTGACTTTC. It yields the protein CASSPPGSSGANVLTF.

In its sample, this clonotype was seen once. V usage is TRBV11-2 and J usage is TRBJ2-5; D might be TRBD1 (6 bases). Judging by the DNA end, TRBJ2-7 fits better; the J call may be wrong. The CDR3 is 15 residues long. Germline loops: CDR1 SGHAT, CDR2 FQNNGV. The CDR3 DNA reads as TGTGCCAGCAGCTTAGCCCAGGGGTTTGCCTACGAGCAGTACTTC. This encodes CASSLAQGFAYEQYF.

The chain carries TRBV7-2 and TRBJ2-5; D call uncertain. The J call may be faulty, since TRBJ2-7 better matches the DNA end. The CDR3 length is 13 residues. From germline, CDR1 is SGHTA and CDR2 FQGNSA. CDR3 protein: CASSFLGNYEQYF. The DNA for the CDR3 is TGTGCCAGCAGCTTTCTAGGTAACTACGAGCAGTACTTC.

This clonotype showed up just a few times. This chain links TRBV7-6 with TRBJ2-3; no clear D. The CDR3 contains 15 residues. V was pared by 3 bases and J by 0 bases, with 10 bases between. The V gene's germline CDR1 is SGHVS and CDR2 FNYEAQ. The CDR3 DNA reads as TGTGCCAGCAGCTTTGCGTTTTCTAGCACAGATACGCAGTATTTT. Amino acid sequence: CASSFAFSSTDTQYF.

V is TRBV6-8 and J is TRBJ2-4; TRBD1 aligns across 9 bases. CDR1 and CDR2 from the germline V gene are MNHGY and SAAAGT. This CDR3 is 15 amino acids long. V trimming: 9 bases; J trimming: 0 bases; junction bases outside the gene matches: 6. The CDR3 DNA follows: TGTGCCAGTACAGGGGGCTCCCTAGCCAAAAACATTCAGTACTTC. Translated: CASTGGSLAKNIQYF.

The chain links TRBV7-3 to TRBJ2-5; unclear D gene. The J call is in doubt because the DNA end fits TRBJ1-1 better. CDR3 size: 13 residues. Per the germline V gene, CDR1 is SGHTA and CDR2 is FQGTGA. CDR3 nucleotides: TGTGCCAGCAGCTCGGACGGGAACACTGAAGCTTTCTTT. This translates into CASSSDGNTEAFF.

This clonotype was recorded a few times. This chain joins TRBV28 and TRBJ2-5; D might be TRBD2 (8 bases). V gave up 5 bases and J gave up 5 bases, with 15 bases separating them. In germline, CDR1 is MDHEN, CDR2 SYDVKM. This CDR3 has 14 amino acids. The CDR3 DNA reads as TGTGCCAGCAGTGGAGGGGGCGGGGGGGAGACCCAGTACTTC. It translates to CASSGGGGGETQYF.

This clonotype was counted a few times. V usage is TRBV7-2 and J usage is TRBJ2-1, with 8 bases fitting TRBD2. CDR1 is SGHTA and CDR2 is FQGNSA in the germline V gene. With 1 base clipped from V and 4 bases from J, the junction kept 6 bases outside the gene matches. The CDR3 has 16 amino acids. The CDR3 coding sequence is TGTGCCAGCAGCTTAGTTGTAGCGGGAAGATACAATGAGCAGTTCTTC. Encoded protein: CASSLVVAGRYNEQFF.

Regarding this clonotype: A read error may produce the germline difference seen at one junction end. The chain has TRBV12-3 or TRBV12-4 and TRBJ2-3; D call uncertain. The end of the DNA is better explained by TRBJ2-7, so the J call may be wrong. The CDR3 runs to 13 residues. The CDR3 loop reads CASSLRASDEQYF. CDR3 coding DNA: TGTGCCAGCAGTTTAAGAGCCTCCGACGAGCAGTACTTC.